The 9 T cell receptor beta chains below come from one sample, sequenced in a study of cytomegalovirus exposure and HLA in healthy donors (dated by TCRdb to the late 2010s). Library preparation was by the immunoSEQ multiplex PCR assay. A mixture of 60 forward primers for TCR Vbeta segments and 13 reverse primers for TCR Jbeta segments was used in the multiplex PCR. TCRdb holds this immuneACCESS table with in-frame rearrangements only. Some clones are missing; in checked studies, unresolved V genes explain under half, and the rest has no known cause. The sample contains 130,000 or so clones, 70% to 75% of them found a single time. About 2.1% of the sample is taken by the ten largest. Sequencing was performed on PBMCs. The receptor set was obtained from a woman between 40 and 50 years old in good health and CMV-seropositive.

The gene calls are TRBV19 and TRBJ2-3, with D maybe TRBD2 (6 bases). The CDR3 extends over 15 amino acids. The germline gives CDR1 LNHDA, CDR2 SQIVND (reference sequence). Trimming removed 10 bases at V and 0 bases at J, with 17 bases between. CDR3 protein: CATQGAGTSTDTQYF. The CDR3 nucleotides are TGTGCCACCCAAGGGGCGGGGACCAGCACAGATACGCAGTATTTT.

This clone was seen once. The V gene is TRBV14, the J gene TRBJ2-7, with D tentatively TRBD1 (5 bases). The germline V gene has CDR1 SGHDN and CDR2 FVKESK. Trimming removed 4 bases at V and 5 bases at J, with 21 bases between. The CDR3 sequence is 16 residues long. Here the CDR3 DNA reads TGTGCCAGCAGCCCTCGGAGATGGGGCCTGAAGGACGAGCAGTACTTC. Protein: CASSPRRWGLKDEQYF.

V and J are TRBV5-1 and TRBJ2-1, with D perhaps TRBD2 (6 bases). The CDR3 covers 15 residues. The V end lost 0 bases, the J end lost 4 bases, and 11 bases lay between the germline ends. The germline V gene encodes CDR1 SGHRS and CDR2 YFSETQ. The CDR3 region is CASSLGQGLYNEQFF. CDR3 coding DNA: TGCGCCAGCAGCTTGGGGCAGGGACTTTACAATGAGCAGTTCTTC. Using reference TRBV5-1 and TRBJ2-1 for the parts outside the CDR3, the full variable domain is KAGVTQTPRYLIKTRGQQVTLSCSPISGHRSVSWYQQTPGQGLQFLFEYFSETQRNKGNFPGRFSGRQFSNSRSEMNVSTLELGDSALYLCASSLGQGLYNEQFFGPGTRLTVL.

V usage is TRBV5-1 and J usage is TRBJ2-3, with no clear D. There are 13 residues in the CDR3. V was pared by 4 bases and J by 0 bases, with 6 bases between. The germline CDR1 and CDR2 sequences are SGHRS and YFSETQ. The CDR3 DNA sequence: TGCGCCAGCAGCGGCCCCAGCACAGATACGCAGTATTTT. Its translation: CASSGPSTDTQYF.

This sequence joins TRBV18 and TRBJ1-3; 8 nucleotides agree with TRBD1. CDR1 KGHSH and CDR2 LQKENI come from the germline V gene. The CDR3 spans 15 residues. V lost 5 bases to trimming and J lost 3 bases; unmatched junction nucleotides: 6. DNA for the CDR3: TGTGCCAGCTCAAAGACAGGGGATCTTGGAAACACCATATATTTT. Its protein is CASSKTGDLGNTIYF. Complete variable domain (other parts from reference TRBV18 and TRBJ1-3): NAGVMQNPRHLVRRRGQEARLRCSPMKGHSHVYWYRQLPEEGLKFMVYLQKENIIDESGMPKERFSAEFPKEGPSILRIQQVVRGDSAAYFCASSKTGDLGNTIYFGEGSWLTVV.

This clone was seen more than once but under ten times. V is TRBV5-1 and J is TRBJ2-7, with TRBD1 matching 10 bases. The CDR3 is made up of 15 amino acids. J lost 6 bases, V lost 0 bases, and 6 bases had no gene match. CDR1 is SGHRS, CDR2 YFSETQ, per germline. CDR3 sequence: CASSLASTGGREQYF. In DNA, the CDR3 is TGCGCCAGCAGCTTGGCCTCGACAGGGGGCCGCGAGCAGTACTTC.

This clone came up a few times. The chain uses TRBV9 and TRBJ2-3, with 14 bases matching TRBD2. Germline V gene lookup returns CDR1 SGDLS and CDR2 YYNGEE. This CDR3 contains 15 residues. Trimming took 3 bases from V and 4 from J; bases not matched to a gene: 1. As DNA, the CDR3 is TGTGCCAGCAGCGCGACTAGCGGGAGGGCAGATACGCAGTATTTT. It translates to CASSATSGRADTQYF.

The chain is built from TRBV30 and TRBJ2-7; no clear D gene. CDR3 size: 11 residues. The germline CDR1 and CDR2 sequences are GTSNPN and SVGIG (reference sequence). Trimming removed 4 bases from V and 0 bases from J, with 4 bases in between. This CDR3 is CAWKRSYEQYF. The CDR3 coding sequence is TGTGCCTGGAAGCGCTCCTACGAGCAGTACTTC.

As concerns this clone: Other DNA sequences of this sample code for an identical CDR3. This rearrangement joins TRBV4-3 to TRBJ2-3; 8 nucleotides match TRBD1. CDR1 LGHNA and CDR2 YSLEER come from the germline V gene. V was pared by 0 bases and J by 6 bases, with 5 bases of the junction left unmatched. This CDR3 contains 15 residues. The CDR3 nucleotides are TGCGCCAGCAGCCAAGATTCAGGGGGCGGTGATACGCAGTATTTT. Translation: CASSQDSGGGDTQYF.